The rows below give T cell receptor beta chains drawn from one sample of a study of T cells in Graves' hyperthyroidism and ophthalmopathy. TCRdb itself ran the multiplex PCR reads through MiXCR, one entry per CDR3 protein. Here the sample spans approximately 600,000 distinct CDR3 sequences, roughly 15% being singletons. Sample: blood. The origin of the receptors is a woman aged 25 to 39 with Graves' hyperthyroidism. CDR3s include the opening cysteine and the closing phenylalanine or tryptophan. D genes are given only for firm matches. Rows may omit the clone size; those that give it use once, few, many or a size class.

CDR3aa,CDR3nt,d_gene,v_gene,j_gene,abundance
CASSYAGLRTDTQYF,TGTGCCAGCAGTTACGCGGGACTCCGCACAGATACGCAGTATTTT,.,TRBV6-2/TRBV6-3,TRBJ2-3,many
CASSGRSGYNYGYTF,TGTGCCAGCAGCGGAAGGTCTGGGTATAACTATGGCTACACCTTC,.,TRBV7-2,TRBJ1-2,many
CASTDDRGLDNEQFF,TGTGCCAGCACCGACGACAGGGGGTTAGACAATGAGCAGTTCTTC,TRBD1,TRBV27,TRBJ2-1,many
CASSPSSRTYRDRDYEQYF,TGTGCCAGCAGCCCTTCTTCCCGAACTTACCGGGACAGGGACTACGAGCAGTACTTC,TRBD1,TRBV9,TRBJ2-7,.
CASNEGRTAYYGYTF,TGTGCCAGCAACGAAGGGCGTACAGCCTACTATGGCTACACCTTC,.,TRBV19,TRBJ1-2,.
CATSGYRDSYNEQFF,TGTGCCACCAGTGGTTACCGGGACTCCTACAATGAGCAGTTCTTC,.,TRBV24-1,TRBJ2-1,.
CSAEGRNQETQYF,TGCAGCGCCGAGGGACGGAACCAAGAGACCCAGTACTTC,.,TRBV29-1,TRBJ2-5,many
CSARSQTSTDTQYF,TGCAGTGCTAGGAGTCAAACTAGCACAGATACGCAGTATTTT,.,TRBV20-1,TRBJ2-3,few
CSLPVVGTDTQYF,TGCAGTCTACCGGTGGTTGGCACAGATACGCAGTATTTT,.,TRBV20-1,TRBJ2-3,many
CASSSGLAGDPHPPSSYNEQFF,TGTGCCAGCAGCTCTGGACTAGCGGGAGACCCTCACCCACCTAGCTCCTACAATGAGCAGTTCTTC,TRBD2,TRBV9,TRBJ2-1,.
CASSLADGLNQPQHF,TGTGCCAGCAGCTTAGCAGACGGACTGAATCAGCCCCAGCATTTT,.,TRBV7-6,TRBJ1-5,many
CASSLGGTSGRFYEQYF,TGTGCCAGCAGCTTAGGCGGGACTAGCGGGAGGTTCTACGAGCAGTACTTC,TRBD2,TRBV7-8,TRBJ2-7,many
CASSQDWRSSGSYEQYF,TGTGCCAGCAGCCAAGATTGGAGGTCTAGCGGGTCCTACGAGCAGTACTTC,TRBD2,TRBV3-1,TRBJ2-7,many
CASSSIDRPRGTEAFF,TGTGCCAGCAGTTCCATAGACAGGCCGCGGGGCACTGAAGCTTTCTTT,.,TRBV11-3,TRBJ1-1,many
CAWSVGRGGQPQHF,TGTGCCTGGAGTGTGGGCAGGGGGGGACAGCCCCAGCATTTT,TRBD1,TRBV30,TRBJ1-5,few
CASSKASGLSGANVLTF,TGTGCCAGTAGTAAAGCTAGCGGCCTCTCTGGGGCCAACGTCCTGACTTTC,TRBD2,TRBV19,TRBJ2-6,.
CSAIQGQQSNQPQHF,TGCAGTGCTATCCAGGGACAACAGAGCAATCAGCCCCAGCATTTT,.,TRBV20-1,TRBJ1-5,many
CASSLKLLAGGSYEQYF,TGTGCCAGCAGCTTAAAGCTCTTAGCGGGAGGCTCCTACGAGCAGTACTTC,TRBD2,TRBV11-2,TRBJ2-7,many
CASSYSNDADTQYF,TGTGCCAGCAGTTACTCGAACGACGCAGATACGCAGTATTTT,.,TRBV6-5,TRBJ2-3,many
CASSIRTADEQYF,TGTGCCAGCAGTATTCGGACGGCCGACGAGCAGTACTTC,.,TRBV5-4,TRBJ2-7,.
CASSLGTGGLSYNEQFF,TGCGCCAGCAGCTTGGGCACAGGGGGCCTCTCCTACAATGAGCAGTTCTTC,TRBD1,TRBV5-1,TRBJ2-1,.
CASTPGSAHEQFF,TGTGCCAGCACCCCCGGGTCAGCCCATGAGCAGTTCTTC,.,TRBV7-2,TRBJ2-1,many
CSVEVTEGNTEAFF,TGCAGCGTTGAAGTGACAGAAGGGAACACTGAAGCTTTCTTT,.,TRBV29-1,TRBJ1-1,many
CASSLTSGIVHEQFF,TGTGCCAGCAGCTTAACTAGCGGGATCGTGCATGAGCAGTTCTTC,TRBD2,TRBV7-3,TRBJ2-1,once
CGTGGWTEAFF,TGCGGGACAGGGGGTTGGACTGAAGCTTTCTTT,TRBD1,TRBV20-1,TRBJ1-1,many
CSARDLAPRTVYGYTF,TGCAGTGCTAGAGATCTAGCTCCCAGGACAGTCTATGGCTACACCTTC,.,TRBV20-1,TRBJ1-2,.
CASSYPREKPSTDTQYF,TGTGCCAGCAGTTACCCACGTGAGAAACCTAGCACAGATACGCAGTATTTT,.,TRBV2,TRBJ2-3,.
CASTLQGARTEAFF,TGTGCCAGCACCCTACAGGGGGCGCGAACTGAAGCTTTCTTT,TRBD1,TRBV12-3/TRBV12-4,TRBJ1-1,many
CASSDNGQGGQPQHF,TGTGCCAGCAGTGATAATGGACAGGGTGGTCAGCCCCAGCATTTT,TRBD1,TRBV6-1,TRBJ1-5,many
CASRRRQGRGTEAFF,TGTGCCAGCAGGCGTAGGCAAGGGAGAGGCACTGAAGCTTTCTTT,.,TRBV11-3,TRBJ1-1,few
CSARDPVGDEQFF,TGCAGTGCCCGGGACCCCGTCGGGGATGAGCAGTTCTTC,.,TRBV20-1,TRBJ2-1,.
CAWSKGTASRQPQHF,TGTGCCTGGAGTAAGGGTACTGCTTCAAGGCAGCCCCAGCATTTT,.,TRBV30,TRBJ1-5,many
CASSEGTGRDEQYF,TGTGCCAGCAGTGAAGGGACAGGGAGGGACGAGCAGTACTTC,.,TRBV6-1,TRBJ2-7,.
CAWSGLYNEQFF,TGTGCCTGGAGTGGACTTTACAATGAGCAGTTCTTC,.,TRBV30,TRBJ2-1,many
CSARDVRGWNTGELFF,TGCAGTGCTAGAGATGTCAGGGGCTGGAACACCGGGGAGCTGTTTTTT,.,TRBV20-1,TRBJ2-2,few
CASRGIYNEQFF,TGTGCCAGCAGGGGGATTTACAATGAGCAGTTCTTC,.,TRBV6-2/TRBV6-3,TRBJ2-1,many
CASSLTGIGEKLFF,TGTGCCAGCAGCTTAACAGGGATCGGGGAAAAACTGTTTTTT,.,TRBV11-2,TRBJ1-4,few
CAWRGQGEETQYF,TGTGCCTGGAGGGGACAGGGAGAAGAGACCCAGTACTTC,TRBD1,TRBV30,TRBJ2-5,many
CASSFWHDTEAFF,TGTGCCAGCAGTTTTTGGCACGACACTGAAGCTTTCTTT,.,TRBV2,TRBJ1-1,few